The sequence of this T cell receptor (beta chain) was determined in a study of vaccination effects on CD4 cells after COVID-19. Study background: All study participants received two doses of BNT162b2 or mRNA-1273 vaccine.

The study, taken as a whole, reports: Researchers reported few convalescent patients and no early post-infection timepoints in the study. Marked clonal contraction was seen in infection- and vaccine-induced clones late after vaccination.

Details on this clone: Its antigen is unknown.

The CDR3 extends over 11 amino acids. V was cut by 1 base and J by 14 bases, with 11 bases left in between. Germline CDR1 SEHNR, CDR2 FQNEAQ (reference sequence). Sequencing used immunoSEQ multiplex PCR; TCRdb keeps in-frame clones, though not all of them. The sample holds more than 30,000 clones, approximately 68% seen once. After expansion with viral peptide pools in the ViraFEST assay, antigen-specific CD4+ T cells were sequenced. Subsequent to a culture period of nine to ten days, CD4+ T cells were isolated. Vaccine recipients had no previous SARS-CoV-2 infection; their nucleocapsid antibodies were negative.

The TCR was taken from a human donor who received a COVID-19 vaccine. This sequence joins TRBV7-9 and TRBJ1-2; no clear D gene. Here the sequenced sample was CD4+ T cells from PBMCs cultured with HCoV-229E spike peptides, taken before COVID-19 vaccination. The chain's CDR3 is CASSLVQRGTF. The CDR3 coding sequence is TGTGCCAGCAGCTTAGTTCAGCGGGGTACCTTC.